This T cell receptor beta chain was sequenced in a study of blood T cell repertoires in COVID-19. Study overall: Nucleic acid was either cDNA or gDNA, and it came from T cells, B-cell-depleted T cells, or PBMCs.

Adults between roughly 18 and 90 years of age took part from about 24 US areas. The method was immunoSEQ multiplex PCR; TCRdb's version includes in-frame clones alone and lacks a portion of them. Here the sample spans 330,000 or so clones, roughly 87% being singletons. Sequencing used PBMCs or T cells enriched from blood (not recorded which). The TCR originated in a woman aged 25 to 39 who had recovered from COVID-19.

The DNA for the CDR3 is TGTGCCAGCTCACCAGTTAGCGGGAGATCTGATGAGCAGTTCTTC. It specifies CASSPVSGRSDEQFF. The chain is built from TRBV18 and TRBJ2-1; TRBD2 agrees at 9 bases. The J segment lost 8 bases and the V segment lost 2 bases, leaving 7 bases of the junction unmatched. Per the germline V gene, CDR1 is KGHSH and CDR2 is LQKENI. The CDR3 has 15 residues.